This T cell receptor beta chain was found in a study of Ad26.COV2.S vaccination and SARS-CoV-2 variants. This CDR3 comprises 16 residues. The V gene's germline CDR1 is SGHVS and CDR2 FQNEAQ. Trimming stripped 5 bases from V and 0 bases from J, with 16 bases between. This clone was seen once. The treatment was: approximately 18 received Ad26.COV2.S at low or high dose, single or two shots; several received placebo; per-sample allocation not given. Sampling was performed 63 days after the first vaccine or placebo injection. The table came from immunoSEQ multiplex PCR; TCRdb's copy has only in-frame clones and leaves some out. The data contain under 550,000 clones, 90% of them singletons.

V and J are TRBV7-8 and TRBJ1-2; the D is unclear. This TCR came from a person aged 18-65 years who received the Ad26.COV2.S COVID-19 vaccine or a placebo. The material sequenced was peripheral blood, taken in a trial of Ad26.COV2.S vaccine versus placebo. The CDR3 sequence is CASSPYRSGSNYGYTF. In DNA form, the CDR3 reads TGTGCCAGCAGCCCATACCGATCGGGGTCTAACTATGGCTACACCTTC.